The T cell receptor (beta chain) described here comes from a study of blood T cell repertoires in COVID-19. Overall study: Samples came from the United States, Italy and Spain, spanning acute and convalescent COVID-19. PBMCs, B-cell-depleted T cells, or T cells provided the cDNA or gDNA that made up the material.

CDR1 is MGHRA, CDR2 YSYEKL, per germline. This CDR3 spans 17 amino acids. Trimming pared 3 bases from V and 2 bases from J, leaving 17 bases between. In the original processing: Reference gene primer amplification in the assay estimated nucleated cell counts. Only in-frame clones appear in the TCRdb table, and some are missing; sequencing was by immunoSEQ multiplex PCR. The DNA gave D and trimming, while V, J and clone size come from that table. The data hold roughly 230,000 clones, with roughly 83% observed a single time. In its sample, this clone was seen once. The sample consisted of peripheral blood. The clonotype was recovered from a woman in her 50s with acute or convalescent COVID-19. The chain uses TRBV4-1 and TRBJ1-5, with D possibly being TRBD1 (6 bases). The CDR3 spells CASSQAAGATGNQPQHF. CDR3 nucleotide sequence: TGCGCCAGCAGCCAGGCGGCGGGGGCCACCGGCAATCAGCCCCAGCATTTT.